Listed below are T cell receptor beta chains from one sample, sequenced in a study of T cells after yellow fever vaccination. TCRdb re-derived calls from the 5' RACE reads in MiXCR, one entry per CDR3 protein. The repertoire has about 360,000 distinct CDR3 sequences, around 6.4% of them found once; the top ten carry approximately 15%. The sequenced sample was PBMCs, obtained 5 days after the yellow fever booster vaccination. The source is a young man who received the YFV17D yellow fever vaccine. Each CDR3 is given with its conserved first and last residue. A D gene is named only where the DNA matches it firmly. Clone size, where shown, is once, few, many, or a class for clones that have expanded.

v_gene	d_gene	j_gene	abundance	CDR3nt	CDR3aa
TRBV23-1	NA	TRBJ1-5	few	TGCGCCAGCCCCCGGGGGATAGGGGGGATCCGGCAGCCCCAGCATTTT	CASPRGIGGIRQPQHF
TRBV28	TRBD2	TRBJ2-1	NA	TGTGCCAGCAGTTTATCATCTAGCGGGATTACCTACAATGAGCAGTTCTTC	CASSLSSSGITYNEQFF
TRBV20-1	TRBD1	TRBJ2-7	NA	TGCAGTGCTAGAACAGGGGACCACCCACGGTCCTACGAGCAGTACTTC	CSARTGDHPRSYEQYF
TRBV5-1	TRBD1	TRBJ1-4	NA	TGCGCCAGCAGCATGGGACAGGGATTGGCTCTGGAAAAACTGTTTTTT	CASSMGQGLALEKLFF
TRBV5-1	TRBD2	TRBJ2-7	NA	TGCGCCAGCAGCTTGGGACTAGCGGGACGCTACGAGCAGTACTTC	CASSLGLAGRYEQYF
TRBV20-1	TRBD2	TRBJ2-1	few	TGCAGTGCTAGGGGAAGACTAGCGGCCGACTTC	CSARGRLAADF
TRBV18	TRBD2	TRBJ2-1	few	TGTGCCAGCTCACGGACCCGGGGGGAGAGAATCCACAATGAGCAGTTCTTC	CASSRTRGERIHNEQFF
TRBV7-3	NA	TRBJ2-2	few	TGTGCCAGCAGCTCGCAATTCAACACCGGGGAGCTGTTTTTT	CASSSQFNTGELFF
TRBV20-1	NA	TRBJ2-7	NA	TGCAGTGCCCCTACCGGTCGCCGGGGTTTCTACGAGCAGTACTTC	CSAPTGRRGFYEQYF
TRBV11-2	NA	TRBJ2-5	many	TGTGCCAGCAGCTTAGATCCCCGGGGCGGGACGACCAAAGAGACCCAGTACTTC	CASSLDPRGGTTKETQYF
TRBV6-2/TRBV6-3	NA	TRBJ2-2	few	TGTGCCAGCAGTGCCACCGGGACAACGAACACCGGGGAGCTGTTTTTT	CASSATGTTNTGELFF
TRBV20-1	NA	TRBJ1-2	once	TGCAGTGCTCCAGCTAACTATGGCTACACCTTC	CSAPANYGYTF
TRBV29-1	TRBD1	TRBJ2-3	NA	TGCAGCGTTGACAGTGACAGGGGGGATACGCAGTATTTT	CSVDSDRGDTQYF
TRBV5-1	NA	TRBJ2-5	few	TGCGCCAGCAGCCCAGGAGCGGGCGAAGAGACCCAGTACTTC	CASSPGAGEETQYF
TRBV15	NA	TRBJ2-3	many	TGTGCCACCAGCGCCGGCAGTTATACGCAGTATTTT	CATSAGSYTQYF
TRBV10-3	NA	TRBJ1-2	NA	TGTGCCATCAGTGTGGGCAGCCGAGGGGATGGCTACACCTTC	CAISVGSRGDGYTF
TRBV12-3/TRBV12-4	NA	TRBJ2-5	few	TGTGCCAGCAGTTCTCAGGTGGAGACCCAGTACTTC	CASSSQVETQYF
TRBV29-1	TRBD1	TRBJ1-1	NA	TGCAGCGGGAGCACAGGGGACGCCACTGAAGCTTTCTTT	CSGSTGDATEAFF
TRBV14	NA	TRBJ1-6	many	TGTGCCAGCAGCCAAGACATGTGGAATTCACCCCTCCACTTT	CASSQDMWNSPLHF
TRBV9	NA	TRBJ2-1	many	TGTGCCAGCAGCGGGTTGGATGATGAGCAGTTCTTC	CASSGLDDEQFF
TRBV12-3/TRBV12-4	NA	TRBJ1-2	NA	TGTGCCAGCAGTCTGGGAGGTACCCCGGGCTACACCTTC	CASSLGGTPGYTF
TRBV6-5	NA	TRBJ2-1	many	TGTGCCAGCAGTCAGGGACCCTTTGGGCAGTTCTTC	CASSQGPFGQFF
TRBV7-8	NA	TRBJ2-2	many	TGTGCCAGCAGCTCCGGCGGTGCGAACACCGGGGAGCTGTTTTTT	CASSSGGANTGELFF
TRBV20-1	NA	TRBJ2-7	many	TGCAGTGCCCCAACACCTACCTACGAGCAGTACTTC	CSAPTPTYEQYF
TRBV3-1	NA	TRBJ1-5	NA	TGTACCAGCAGCCACTCAGGGAATCGCAATCAGCCCCAGCATTTT	CTSSHSGNRNQPQHF
TRBV20-1	NA	TRBJ2-1	NA	TGCAGTGCTAGATCCGGGGGAGCGGACAATGAGCAGTTCTTC	CSARSGGADNEQFF
TRBV5-4	NA	TRBJ2-3	many	TGTGCCAGCAGCTTGAAACAGGGTAGCCCAGATACGCAGTATTTT	CASSLKQGSPDTQYF
TRBV5-1	NA	TRBJ2-2	few	TGCGCCAGCAGCCATGGGCCTAACACCGGGGAGCTGTTTTTT	CASSHGPNTGELFF
TRBV5-6	NA	TRBJ1-5	few	TGTGCCAGCAGCTTGGAGGCGTCAGATCAGCCCCAGCATTTT	CASSLEASDQPQHF
TRBV29-1	TRBD2	TRBJ2-2	many	TGCAGCGGAGGGACTAGAGGAGGCGGGGAGCTGTTTTTT	CSGGTRGGGELFF
TRBV20-1	TRBD2	TRBJ2-3	NA	TGCAGTGCTTTACAGGGACTAGCGGGAGGAGGGGATACGCAGTATTTT	CSALQGLAGGGDTQYF
TRBV18	NA	TRBJ1-5	NA	TGTGCCAGCTCACCGGCCGGGCCGGGTCAGCCCCGGCATTTT	CASSPAGPGQPRHF
TRBV10-3	NA	TRBJ2-7	many	TGTGCCATCAGTGAGTTTCAGGGTACCTACGAGCAGTACTTC	CAISEFQGTYEQYF
TRBV2	NA	TRBJ2-3	NA	TGTGCCAGCACCAGCCGGCGCACAGATACGCAGTATTTT	CASTSRRTDTQYF
TRBV7-2	TRBD1	TRBJ1-1	NA	TGTGCCTCTTCCCCCAGGTGGGACAGGGTTGGGAACACTGAAGCTTTCTTT	CASSPRWDRVGNTEAFF
TRBV20-1	NA	TRBJ2-5	few	TGCAGTGCTAGCAGCCCGGAGGTTGTAGGGGAAGAGACCCAGTACTTC	CSASSPEVVGEETQYF
TRBV7-2	TRBD2	TRBJ2-3	many	TGTGCCAGCAGCTCGAACCCCGTGGGCGGGAGGGGGGATACGCAGTATTTT	CASSSNPVGGRGDTQYF
TRBV28	NA	TRBJ2-2	many	TGTGCCAGCAGTTTTGGACGGAACTCGAACACCGGGGAGCTGTTTTTT	CASSFGRNSNTGELFF
TRBV6-1	TRBD1	TRBJ2-2	few	TGTGCCAGCAGCTGGGGACAGGGATCAGGGGAGCTGTTTTTT	CASSWGQGSGELFF